Included here is one T cell receptor beta chain sequence, with context. Time point described: new active TB diagnosis, blood taken before or within 7 days of starting treatment. Included patients were adults of at least 18, HIV-seronegative, South African. Libraries were prepared by immunoSEQ multiplex PCR; TCRdb keeps only in-frame clonotypes and omits some of them. The data contain tens of thousands of clones, around 94% of them singletons. The sample originates from a study of T cells in tuberculosis. Study background: T cells were selected with CD1B tetramers loaded with glucose monomycolate. PBMC were archived before or within 7 days of starting treatment.

V shed 9 bases and J 1 base; nucleotides not matched to a gene: 9. This CDR3 has 15 amino acids. Germline V gene lookup returns CDR1 SNHLY and CDR2 FYNNEI. The source is an adult with tuberculosis. The rearrangement links TRBV2 to TRBJ1-5, with 7 nucleotides matching TRBD1. Sequences were derived from PBMCs, sampled at tuberculosis diagnosis. CDR3 protein: CASREDRQSNQPQHF. CDR3 in DNA: TGTGCCAGTAGGGAGGACAGGCAAAGCAATCAGCCCCAGCATTTT.